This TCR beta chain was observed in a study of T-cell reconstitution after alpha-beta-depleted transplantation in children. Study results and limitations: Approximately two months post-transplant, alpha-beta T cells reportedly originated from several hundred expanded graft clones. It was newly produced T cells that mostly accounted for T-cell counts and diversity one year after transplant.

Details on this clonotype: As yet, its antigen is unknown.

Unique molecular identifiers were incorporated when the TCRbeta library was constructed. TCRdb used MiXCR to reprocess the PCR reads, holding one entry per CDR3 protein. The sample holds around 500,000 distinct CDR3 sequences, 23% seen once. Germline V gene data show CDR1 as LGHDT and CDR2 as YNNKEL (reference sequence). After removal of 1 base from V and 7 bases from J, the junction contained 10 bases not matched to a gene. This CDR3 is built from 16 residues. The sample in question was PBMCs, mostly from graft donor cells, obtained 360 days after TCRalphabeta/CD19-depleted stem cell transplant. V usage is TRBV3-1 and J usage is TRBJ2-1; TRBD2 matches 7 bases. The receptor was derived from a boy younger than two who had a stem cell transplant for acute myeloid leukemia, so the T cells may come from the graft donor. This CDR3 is CASSQGPSGVWNEQFF. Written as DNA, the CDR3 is TGTGCCAGCAGCCAAGGACCAAGCGGGGTTTGGAATGAGCAGTTCTTC.